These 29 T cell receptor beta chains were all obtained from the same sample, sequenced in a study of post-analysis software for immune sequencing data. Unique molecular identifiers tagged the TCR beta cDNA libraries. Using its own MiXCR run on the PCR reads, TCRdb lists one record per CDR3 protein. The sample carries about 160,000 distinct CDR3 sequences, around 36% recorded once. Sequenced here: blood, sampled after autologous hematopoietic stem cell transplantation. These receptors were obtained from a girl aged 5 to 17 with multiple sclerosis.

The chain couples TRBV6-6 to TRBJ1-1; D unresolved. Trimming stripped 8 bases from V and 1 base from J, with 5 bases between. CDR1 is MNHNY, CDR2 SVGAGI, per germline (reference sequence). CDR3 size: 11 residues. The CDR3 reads CASLRNTEAFF. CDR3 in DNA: TGTGCCAGCTTGAGGAACACTGAAGCTTTCTTT.

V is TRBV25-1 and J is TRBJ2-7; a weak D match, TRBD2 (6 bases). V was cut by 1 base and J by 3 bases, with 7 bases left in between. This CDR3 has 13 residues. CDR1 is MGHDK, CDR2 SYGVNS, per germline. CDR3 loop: CASSEFGGYEQYF. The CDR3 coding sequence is TGTGCCAGCAGTGAATTCGGGGGCTACGAGCAGTACTTC.

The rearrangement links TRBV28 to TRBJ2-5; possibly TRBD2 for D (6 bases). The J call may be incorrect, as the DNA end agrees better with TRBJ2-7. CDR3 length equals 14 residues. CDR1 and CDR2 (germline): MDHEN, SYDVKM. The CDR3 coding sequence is TGTGCCAGCAGTCTCCTATGGGGGACTTACGAGCAGTACTTC. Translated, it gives CASSLLWGTYEQYF.

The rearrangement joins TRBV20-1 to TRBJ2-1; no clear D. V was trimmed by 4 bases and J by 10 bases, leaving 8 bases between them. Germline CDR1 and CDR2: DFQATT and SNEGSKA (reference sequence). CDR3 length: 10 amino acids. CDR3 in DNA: TGCAGTGCTACCGATAGGGAGCAGTTCTTC. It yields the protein CSATDREQFF.

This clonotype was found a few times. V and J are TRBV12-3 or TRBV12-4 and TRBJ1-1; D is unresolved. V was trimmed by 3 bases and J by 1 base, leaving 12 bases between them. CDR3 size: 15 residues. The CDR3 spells CASSFSPTANTEAFF. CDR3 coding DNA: TGTGCCAGCAGTTTCTCCCCGACGGCGAACACTGAAGCTTTCTTT.

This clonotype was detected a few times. The DNA for the CDR3 is TGTGCCAGCTCCTCGGGGGGCCCGAAAATCACTAATGAAAAACTGTTTTTT. It yields the protein CASSSGGPKITNEKLFF. The chain has TRBV7-3 and TRBJ1-4; weak D call: TRBD1 (6 bases). Germline-derived CDR1 and CDR2 are SGHTA and FQGTGA. This CDR3 region has 17 residues. V was cut by 8 bases and J by 2 bases, with 21 bases left in between.

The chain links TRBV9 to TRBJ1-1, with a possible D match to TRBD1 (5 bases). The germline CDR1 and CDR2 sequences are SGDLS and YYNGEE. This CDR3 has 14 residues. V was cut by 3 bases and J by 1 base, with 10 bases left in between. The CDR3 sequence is CASSEGWGNTEAFF. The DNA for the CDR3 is TGTGCCAGCAGCGAGGGGTGGGGGAACACTGAAGCTTTCTTT.

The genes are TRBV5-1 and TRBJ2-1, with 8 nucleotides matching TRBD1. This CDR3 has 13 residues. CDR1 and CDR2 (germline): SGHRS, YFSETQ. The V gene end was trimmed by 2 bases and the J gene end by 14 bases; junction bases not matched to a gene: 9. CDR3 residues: CASSFSTTGEKFF. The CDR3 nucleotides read TGCGCCAGCAGCTTTTCCACGACAGGGGAAAAGTTCTTC. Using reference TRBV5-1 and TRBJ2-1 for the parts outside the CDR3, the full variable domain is KAGVTQTPRYLIKTRGQQVTLSCSPISGHRSVSWYQQTPGQGLQFLFEYFSETQRNKGNFPGRFSGRQFSNSRSEMNVSTLELGDSALYLCASSFSTTGEKFFGPGTRLTVL.

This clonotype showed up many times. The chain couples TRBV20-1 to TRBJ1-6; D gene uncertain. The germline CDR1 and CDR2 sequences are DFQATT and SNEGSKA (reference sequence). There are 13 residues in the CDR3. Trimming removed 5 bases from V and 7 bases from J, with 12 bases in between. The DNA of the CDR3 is TGCAGTGCTCCCCGGGGTCAGAATTCACCCCTCCACTTT. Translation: CSAPRGQNSPLHF.

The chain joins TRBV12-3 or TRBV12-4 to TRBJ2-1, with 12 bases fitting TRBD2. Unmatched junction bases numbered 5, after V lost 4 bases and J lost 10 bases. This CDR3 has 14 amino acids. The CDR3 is CASSSSGGAREQFF. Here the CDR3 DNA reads TGTGCCAGCAGTTCTAGCGGGGGGGCTAGGGAGCAGTTCTTC.

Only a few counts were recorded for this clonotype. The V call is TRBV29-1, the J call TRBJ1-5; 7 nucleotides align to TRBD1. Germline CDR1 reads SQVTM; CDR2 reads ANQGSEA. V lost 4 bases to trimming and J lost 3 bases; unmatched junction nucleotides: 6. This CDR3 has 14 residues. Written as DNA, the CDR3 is TGCAGCGTTGCGGTGCAGGGGGTCAATCAGCCCCAGCATTTT. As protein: CSVAVQGVNQPQHF. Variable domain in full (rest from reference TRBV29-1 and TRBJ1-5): SAVISQKPSRDICQRGTSLTIQCQVDSQVTMMFWYRQQPGQSLTLIATANQGSEATYESGFVIDKFPISRPNLTFSTLTVSNMSPEDSSIYLCSVAVQGVNQPQHFGDGTRLSIL.

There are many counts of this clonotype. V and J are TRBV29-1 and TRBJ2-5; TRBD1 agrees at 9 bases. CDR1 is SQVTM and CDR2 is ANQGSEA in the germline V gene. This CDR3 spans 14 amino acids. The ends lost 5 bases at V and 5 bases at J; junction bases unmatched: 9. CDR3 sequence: CSVQPTGGRETQYF. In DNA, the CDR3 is TGCAGCGTTCAGCCGACAGGGGGTCGCGAGACCCAGTACTTC.

The CDR3 DNA reads as TGTGCCAGCAGCCGACTAGCGGAGGCCGGGGAGCTGTTTTTT. Protein: CASSRLAEAGELFF. V usage is TRBV6-1 and J usage is TRBJ2-2; TRBD2 agrees at 9 bases. The V segment lost 6 bases and the J segment 6 bases; nucleotides outside the gene matches: 5. The length of the CDR3 is 14 residues. Germline CDR1 is MNHNS and CDR2 is SASEGT.

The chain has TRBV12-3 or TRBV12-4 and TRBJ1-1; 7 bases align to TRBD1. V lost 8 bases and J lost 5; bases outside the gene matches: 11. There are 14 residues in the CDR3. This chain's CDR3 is CASHATGVGTEAFF. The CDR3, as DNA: TGTGCCAGCCACGCTACAGGGGTGGGTACTGAAGCTTTCTTT.

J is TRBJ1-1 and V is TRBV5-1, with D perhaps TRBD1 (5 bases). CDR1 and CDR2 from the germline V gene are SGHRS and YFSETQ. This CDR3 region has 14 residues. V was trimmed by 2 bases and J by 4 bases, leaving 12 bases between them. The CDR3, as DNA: TGCGCCAGCAGCTTCCATAGGGGCGGCACTGAAGCTTTCTTT. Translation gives CASSFHRGGTEAFF.

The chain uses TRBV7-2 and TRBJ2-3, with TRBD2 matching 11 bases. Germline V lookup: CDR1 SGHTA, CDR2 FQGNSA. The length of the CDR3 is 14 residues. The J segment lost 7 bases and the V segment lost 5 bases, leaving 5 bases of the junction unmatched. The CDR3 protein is CASSPGTSGNTQYF. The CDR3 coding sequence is TGTGCCAGCAGCCCCGGGACTAGCGGAAATACGCAGTATTTT. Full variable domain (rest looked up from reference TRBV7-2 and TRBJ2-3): GAGVSQSPSNKVTEKGKDVELRCDPISGHTALYWYRQSLGQGLEFLIYFQGNSAPDKSGLPSDRFSAERTGGSVSTLTIQRTQQEDSAVYLCASSPGTSGNTQYFGPGTRLTVL.

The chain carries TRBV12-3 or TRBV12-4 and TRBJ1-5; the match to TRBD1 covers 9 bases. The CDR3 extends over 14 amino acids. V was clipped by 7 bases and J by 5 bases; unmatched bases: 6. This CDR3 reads CASTTDRGDQPQHF. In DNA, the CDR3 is TGTGCCAGCACCACAGACAGGGGGGATCAGCCCCAGCATTTT.

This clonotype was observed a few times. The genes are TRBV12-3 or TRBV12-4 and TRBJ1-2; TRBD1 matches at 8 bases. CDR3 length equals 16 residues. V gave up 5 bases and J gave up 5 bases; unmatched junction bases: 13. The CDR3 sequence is CASSPGTGVPFYGYTF. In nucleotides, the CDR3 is TGTGCCAGCAGTCCCGGGACAGGCGTCCCTTTTTATGGCTACACCTTC.

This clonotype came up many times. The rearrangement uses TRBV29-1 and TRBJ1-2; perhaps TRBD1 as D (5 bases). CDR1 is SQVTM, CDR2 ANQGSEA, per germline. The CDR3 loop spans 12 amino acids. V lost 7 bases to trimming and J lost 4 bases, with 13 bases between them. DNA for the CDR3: TGCAGCGGCCGGGACTCAGGCTATGGCTACACCTTC. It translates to CSGRDSGYGYTF.

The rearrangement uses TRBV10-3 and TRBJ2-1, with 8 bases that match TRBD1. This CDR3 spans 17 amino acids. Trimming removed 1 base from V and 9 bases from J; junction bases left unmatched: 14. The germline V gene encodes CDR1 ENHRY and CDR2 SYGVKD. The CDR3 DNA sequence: TGTGCCATCAGTGAGTTTATGACAGGGGTGGAAGCGGGTGAGCAGTTCTTC. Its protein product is CAISEFMTGVEAGEQFF.

CDR3: CASTKVSGDYSYEQYF. The CDR3 bases are TGTGCCAGCACCAAAGTTTCGGGGGACTATTCCTACGAGCAGTACTTC. V is TRBV6-2 or TRBV6-3 and J is TRBJ2-7; 7 nucleotides agree with TRBD2. The V gene's germline CDR1 is MNHEY and CDR2 SVGEGT. CDR3 length: 16 amino acids. The V segment lost 7 bases and the J segment 1 base; nucleotides outside the gene matches: 13.

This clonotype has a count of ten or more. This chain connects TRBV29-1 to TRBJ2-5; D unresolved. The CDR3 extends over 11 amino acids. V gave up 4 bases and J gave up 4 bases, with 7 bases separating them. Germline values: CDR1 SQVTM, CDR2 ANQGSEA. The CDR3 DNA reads TGCAGCGTTGTGGTGGGAGAGACCCAGTACTTC. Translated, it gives CSVVVGETQYF.

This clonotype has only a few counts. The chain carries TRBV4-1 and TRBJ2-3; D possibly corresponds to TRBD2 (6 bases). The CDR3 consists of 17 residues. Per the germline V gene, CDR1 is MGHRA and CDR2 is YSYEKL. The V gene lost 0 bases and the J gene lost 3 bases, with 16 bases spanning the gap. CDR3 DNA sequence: TGCGCCAGCAGCCAAGAAGGCCGGGGGATCGTTACAGATACGCAGTATTTT. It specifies CASSQEGRGIVTDTQYF.

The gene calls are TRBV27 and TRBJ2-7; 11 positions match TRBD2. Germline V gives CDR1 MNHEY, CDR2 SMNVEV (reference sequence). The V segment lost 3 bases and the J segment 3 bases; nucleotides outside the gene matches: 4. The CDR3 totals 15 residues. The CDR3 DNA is TGTGCCAGCAGTTTCCATGGGACTAGCGGCTACGAGCAGTACTTC. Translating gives CASSFHGTSGYEQYF.

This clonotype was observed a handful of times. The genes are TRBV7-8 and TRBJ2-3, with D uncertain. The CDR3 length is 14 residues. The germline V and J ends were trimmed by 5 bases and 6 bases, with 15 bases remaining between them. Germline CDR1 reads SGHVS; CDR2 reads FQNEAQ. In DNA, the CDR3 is TGTGCCAGCAGCCAAGGCCTATATACTGATACGCAGTATTTT. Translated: CASSQGLYTDTQYF.

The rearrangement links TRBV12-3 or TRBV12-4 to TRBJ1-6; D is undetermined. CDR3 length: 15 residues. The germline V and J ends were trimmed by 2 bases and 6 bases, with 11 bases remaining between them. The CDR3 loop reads CASSLRSAANSPLHF. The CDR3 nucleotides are TGTGCCAGCAGTTTAAGGAGTGCAGCTAATTCACCCCTCCACTTT.

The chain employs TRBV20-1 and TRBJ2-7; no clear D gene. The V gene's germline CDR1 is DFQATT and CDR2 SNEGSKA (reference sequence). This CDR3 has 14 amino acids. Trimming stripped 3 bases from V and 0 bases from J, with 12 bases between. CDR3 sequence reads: CSASGDVSSYEQYF. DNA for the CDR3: TGCAGTGCTAGTGGTGATGTAAGCTCCTACGAGCAGTACTTC.

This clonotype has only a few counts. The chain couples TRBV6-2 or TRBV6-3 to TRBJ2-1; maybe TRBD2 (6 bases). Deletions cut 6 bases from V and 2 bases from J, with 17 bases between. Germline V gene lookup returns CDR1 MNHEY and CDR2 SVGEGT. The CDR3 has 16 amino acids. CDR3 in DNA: TGTGCCAGCAGATACGGGGGACGGGCAGCCTACAATGAGCAGTTCTTC. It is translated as CASRYGGRAAYNEQFF.

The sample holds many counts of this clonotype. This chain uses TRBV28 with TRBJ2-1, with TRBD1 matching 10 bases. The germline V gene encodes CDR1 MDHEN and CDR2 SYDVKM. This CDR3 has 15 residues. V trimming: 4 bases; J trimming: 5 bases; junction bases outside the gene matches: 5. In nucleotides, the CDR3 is TGTGCCAGCAGTTATGACAGGGGGCTAAACAATGAGCAGTTCTTC. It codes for CASSYDRGLNNEQFF. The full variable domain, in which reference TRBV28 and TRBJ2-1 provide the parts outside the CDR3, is DVKVTQSSRYLVKRTGEKVFLECVQDMDHENMFWYRQDPGLGLRLIYFSYDVKMKEKGDIPEGYSVSREKKERFSLILESASTNQTSMYLCASSYDRGLNNEQFFGPGTRLTVL.